Listed below are T cell receptor beta chains from one sample, sequenced in a study of shared clonotypes between healthy human individuals. Here immunoSEQ multiplex PCR was the method, and the copy in TCRdb shows in-frame clones only, minus some. The data show 1.4 million or so clones, with approximately 98.5% seen just once and 0.36% held by the top ten. The sample comprised naive CD4+ T cells sorted from blood. These receptors were taken from a man aged 25 to 40 in good health. CDR3s include the opening cysteine and the closing phenylalanine or tryptophan. Each record gives: clone size, D gene, V gene, J gene, CDR3 protein, CDR3 DNA. The D gene is left open where the match is weak. Clone size is not always given. Where it is, it says once, few, many or a class for expanded clones.

>once|-|TRBV5-1|TRBJ1-1
CASSLDSATMNTEAFF
TGCGCCAGCAGCTTGGACAGCGCTACCATGAACACTGAAGCTTTCTTT
>-|TRBD2|TRBV5-6|TRBJ2-3
CASSLRREGDTQYF
TGTGCCAGCAGCTTGAGGCGGGAGGGGGATACGCAGTATTTT
>-|-|TRBV29-1|TRBJ1-1
CSVGGLGTEAFF
TGCAGCGTTGGAGGGCTCGGCACTGAAGCTTTCTTT
>-|TRBD1|TRBV4-2|TRBJ1-2
CASSARDSANSRTNYGYTF
TGTGCCAGCAGCGCACGGGACAGCGCTAACTCAAGAACTAACTATGGCTACACCTTC
>-|-|TRBV28|TRBJ2-2
CASWSHYTANTGELFF
TGTGCCAGCTGGTCCCATTACACCGCGAACACCGGGGAGCTGTTTTTT
>-|TRBD2|TRBV28|TRBJ2-1
CASSKPSGVSYNEQFF
TGTGCCAGCAGTAAACCCAGCGGGGTCTCCTACAATGAGCAGTTCTTC
>-|-|TRBV27|TRBJ1-4
CASSLSISALVGEKLFF
TGTGCCAGCAGTTTATCGATCTCGGCTCTGGTGGGGGAAAAACTGTTTTTT
>once|-|TRBV6-5|TRBJ2-7
CASSQNGGQYF
TGTGCCAGCAGTCAGAACGGTGGGCAGTACTTC
>-|TRBD2|TRBV9|TRBJ2-1
CASSEYSGRGNEQFF
TGTGCCAGCAGCGAATATAGCGGGAGGGGCAATGAGCAGTTCTTC
>-|TRBD1|TRBV27|TRBJ1-2
CASSPRPWDSYGYTF
TGTGCCAGCAGTCCCCGTCCTTGGGACAGCTATGGCTACACCTTC
>-|-|TRBV11-3|TRBJ1-3
CASSLEGGNTIYF
TGTGCCAGCAGCTTAGAGGGCGGAAACACCATATATTTT
>once|-|TRBV25-1|TRBJ2-7
CASSEVGSFHEQYF
TGTGCCAGCAGTGAGGTCGGGAGCTTCCACGAGCAGTACTTC
>-|-|TRBV5-1|TRBJ1-4
CASSEGPTNEKLFF
TGCGCCAGCAGCGAGGGACCGACTAATGAAAAACTGTTTTTT
>once|-|TRBV11-2|TRBJ2-7
CASSLLVGWFEQYF
TGTGCCAGCAGCTTGTTGGTGGGCTGGTTCGAGCAGTACTTC
>-|TRBD2|TRBV11-3|TRBJ2-7
CASSLGGTSNYEQYF
TGTGCCAGCAGCTTGGGTGGGACTAGCAACTACGAGCAGTACTTC
>-|-|TRBV28|TRBJ2-3
CASSLSGTDTQYF
TGTGCCAGCAGTTTAAGCGGCACAGATACGCAGTATTTT
>-|-|TRBV29-1|TRBJ1-2
CSDLSHGQDNYGYTF
TGCAGCGACCTCAGTCATGGGCAGGATAACTATGGCTACACCTTC
>-|-|TRBV27|TRBJ2-5
CASSPSPRDRDSGGWTQYF
TGTGCCAGCAGTCCCTCGCCTCGCGACCGGGACAGCGGAGGGTGGACCCAGTACTTC
>-|-|TRBV6-4|TRBJ2-7
CASSGPRTAYEQYF
TGTGCCAGCAGTGGGCCTAGGACGGCGTACGAGCAGTACTTC
>-|-|TRBV9|TRBJ2-7
CASSVDSAYEQYF
TGTGCCAGCAGCGTAGACTCAGCCTACGAGCAGTACTTC
>-|-|TRBV19|TRBJ2-7
CASSIQAAYEQYF
TGTGCCAGTAGTATACAGGCCGCCTACGAGCAGTACTTC
>-|-|TRBV18|TRBJ2-1
CASSPRESFNEQFF
TGTGCCAGCTCACCGCGGGAAAGTTTTAATGAGCAGTTCTTC
>-|-|TRBV28|TRBJ2-7
CASSLQGFPFGQYF
TGTGCCAGCAGTTTACAGGGGTTCCCCTTTGGGCAGTACTTC
>-|-|TRBV5-1|TRBJ2-1
CASSLSGSYNEQFF
TGCGCCAGCAGCTTGAGCGGATCCTACAATGAGCAGTTCTTC
>-|TRBD2|TRBV6-5|TRBJ2-1
CASIPGGRSDEQFF
TGTGCCAGCATTCCGGGAGGACGTAGTGATGAGCAGTTCTTC
>-|-|TRBV19|TRBJ2-3
CASRQDGTHTDTQYF
TGTGCCAGTAGACAGGACGGGACTCACACAGATACGCAGTATTTT
>-|-|TRBV15|TRBJ2-1
CATSLYNEQFF
TGTGCCACCAGCTTATACAATGAGCAGTTCTTC
>-|TRBD2|TRBV5-4|TRBJ2-3
CASSSLRDYQDTQYF
TGTGCCAGCAGCTCCCTCCGGGACTACCAAGATACGCAGTATTTT
>-|TRBD2|TRBV9|TRBJ2-3
CASSGFLAGGWDTQYF
TGTGCCAGCAGCGGATTCCTAGCGGGAGGATGGGATACGCAGTATTTT
>-|-|TRBV27|TRBJ1-1
CASSLYLDRKAFF
TGTGCCAGCAGTTTATATCTGGACAGAAAAGCTTTCTTT
>-|-|TRBV25-1|TRBJ2-1
CASLSFWVRQFF
TGTGCCAGCCTGTCTTTTTGGGTAAGGCAGTTCTTC
>-|TRBD2|TRBV15|TRBJ2-1
CATSREAGGLNEQFF
TGTGCCACCAGCAGAGAAGCGGGGGGACTGAATGAGCAGTTCTTC
>-|-|TRBV9|TRBJ1-2
CASSVGPPKGYTF
TGTGCCAGCAGCGTCGGCCCACCTAAAGGCTACACCTTC
>-|-|TRBV5-1|TRBJ2-7
CASSLAEAQSYEQYF
TGCGCCAGCAGCTTGGCCGAGGCGCAGTCCTACGAGCAGTACTTC
>-|-|TRBV11-3|TRBJ2-7
CASSPRTPPYEQYF
TGTGCCAGCAGCCCCCGCACCCCCCCTTACGAGCAGTACTTC
>-|-|TRBV15|TRBJ2-4
CATKLRSAKNIQYF
TGTGCCACCAAGTTGCGGTCAGCCAAAAACATTCAGTACTTC
>-|TRBD2|TRBV18|TRBJ2-7
CASQLGGSSYEQYF
TGTGCCAGCCAATTGGGAGGGAGCTCCTACGAGCAGTACTTC
>-|TRBD2|TRBV7-9|TRBJ2-1
CASSPLAGGHNEQFF
TGTGCCAGCAGCCCTCTCGCGGGAGGCCACAATGAGCAGTTCTTC
>-|-|TRBV7-2|TRBJ2-6
CASRDSGANVLTF
TGTGCCAGCCGAGACTCTGGGGCCAACGTCCTGACTTTC
>-|TRBD2|TRBV5-1|TRBJ2-1
CASSGLSGSANEQFF
TGCGCCAGCAGCGGCCTTAGCGGGAGCGCAAATGAGCAGTTCTTC
>-|-|TRBV6-1|TRBJ2-5
CASSAGVEETQYF
TGTGCCAGCAGCGCAGGGGTTGAAGAGACCCAGTACTTC
>-|TRBD1|TRBV11-2|TRBJ2-7
CASSLGDRVHEQYF
TGTGCCAGCAGCTTAGGGGACAGGGTCCACGAGCAGTACTTC
>-|-|TRBV2|TRBJ2-7
CASRDNTYEQYF
TGTGCCAGCAGGGACAATACCTACGAGCAGTACTTC
>-|-|TRBV28|TRBJ1-5
CASSASHYQPQHF
TGTGCCAGCAGTGCCTCCCATTATCAGCCCCAGCATTTT
>-|-|TRBV7-8|TRBJ1-2
CASSLQETSYGYTF
TGTGCCAGCAGCTTGCAGGAGACAAGCTATGGCTACACCTTC
>once|TRBD2|TRBV7-9|TRBJ2-1
CASSTKGLQLEAQFF
TGTGCCAGCAGCACGAAGGGACTACAACTCGAGGCGCAGTTCTTC
>-|-|TRBV15|TRBJ1-1
CATSSVQVEAFF
TGTGCCACCAGCAGTGTACAGGTAGAAGCTTTCTTT
>-|TRBD1|TRBV9|TRBJ1-2
CASSVALQGKGYTF
TGTGCCAGCAGCGTAGCCCTACAGGGGAAAGGCTACACCTTC
>-|-|TRBV9|TRBJ2-1
CASSVGTGSYNEQFF
TGTGCCAGCAGTGTAGGGACCGGCTCCTACAATGAGCAGTTCTTC
>-|-|TRBV7-9|TRBJ1-1
CASSTKENTEAFF
TGTGCCAGCAGCACGAAGGAGAACACTGAAGCTTTCTTT
>-|-|TRBV10-3|TRBJ2-1
CAIRWGDSYNEQFF
TGTGCCATCAGATGGGGGGACTCCTACAATGAGCAGTTCTTC
>-|TRBD1|TRBV18|TRBJ2-7
CASSTGGMNEQYF
TGTGCCAGCTCGACAGGGGGCATGAACGAGCAGTACTTC
>-|TRBD2|TRBV28|TRBJ2-7
CASSLAPGLAGYEQYF
TGTGCCAGCAGTTTGGCCCCCGGACTAGCGGGCTACGAGCAGTACTTC
>-|TRBD1|TRBV7-9|TRBJ2-1
CASIDLRDRAYNEQFF
TGTGCCAGCATCGACCTCCGGGACAGGGCCTACAATGAGCAGTTCTTC